This T cell receptor (beta chain) was captured by sequencing in a study of blood T cell repertoires in COVID-19. The CDR3 length is 13 residues. CDR1 and CDR2 (germline): KGHSH, LQKENI. Trimming stripped 4 bases from V and 6 bases from J, with 13 bases between. Using immunoSEQ multiplex PCR, the repertoire was profiled, and TCRdb retains in-frame clones only, with some absent. The sample lists 150,000 to 200,000 clones, more than 70% occurring once. This chain uses TRBV18 with TRBJ2-7, with a weak D call TRBD1 (5 bases). Sequenced sample: peripheral blood. The TCR originated in a woman aged 25 to 39 with acute or convalescent COVID-19. The CDR3 sequence is CASSRQGGSEQYF. As DNA, the CDR3 is TGTGCCAGCTCACGTCAGGGCGGCTCCGAGCAGTACTTC.